The 32 T cell receptor beta chains below all came from one sample that was sequenced in a study of beta chain features in type 1 diabetes (dated by TCRdb to about 2018). No antigens are known for them. Here is what the overall study found, with its caveats: Type 1 diabetes patients showed a moderate but significant shortening of TCRB CDR3 length in all four CD4+ subsets.

Library prep was done by the immunoSEQ multiplex PCR assay. All of the isolated RNA was reverse transcribed with the High Capacity cDNA Reverse Transcription Kit, so expressed TCRB transcripts were sequenced. TCRdb took over this immuneACCESS table, retaining in-frame rearrangements with V and J assigned. Such tables are incomplete; in checked studies, under half of the missing clones stem from an unresolved V gene, and the remainder is unexplained. The sample profile shows 630,000 or so clones; over 11% of them were found once. Jointly, the top ten make up 0.03% to 0.045% of the sample. Sequencing input: naive CD4+ T cells from blood. The sample's cell subset or site label, decoded: true naive CD4+ T cells. These receptors all stem from a man between 18 and 29 years old with type 1 diabetes.

This chain connects TRBV11-2 to TRBJ1-1; D ambiguous. Germline CDR1 SGHAT, CDR2 FQNNGV. The germline V and J ends were trimmed by 0 bases and 11 bases, with 19 bases remaining between them. There are 15 residues in the CDR3. The CDR3 protein is CASSLDPAPEREAFF. CDR3 DNA: TGTGCCAGCAGCTTAGATCCCGCGCCAGAACGAGAGGCTTTCTTT.

V usage is TRBV14 and J usage is TRBJ1-2; D is undetermined. Germline lookup yields CDR1 SGHDN and CDR2 FVKESK. Trimming stripped 0 bases from V and 8 bases from J, with 10 bases between. The CDR3 sequence is 13 residues long. The CDR3 nucleotides read TGTGCCAGCAGCCAAGAAGAGTCTATGGGCTACACCTTC. It translates to CASSQEESMGYTF.

The chain couples TRBV2 to TRBJ2-7; D possibly corresponds to TRBD1 (5 bases). Germline CDR1 is SNHLY and CDR2 is FYNNEI. V lost 7 bases, J lost 3 bases, and 13 bases lay in between. This CDR3 spans 13 amino acids. Here the CDR3 reads CASTTALNYEQYF. DNA for the CDR3: TGTGCCAGCACGACAGCCCTAAACTACGAGCAGTACTTC.

This clone occurred a few times. The chain recombines TRBV6-1 with TRBJ1-5, with D hard to call. Trimming cost V 1 base and J 0 bases, with 4 bases left between them. CDR3 length equals 14 residues. CDR1 and CDR2 (germline): MNHNS, SASEGT. The CDR3 protein is CASSEGSSNQPQHF. The DNA of the CDR3 is TGTGCCAGCAGTGAAGGGAGTAGCAATCAGCCCCAGCATTTT.

As DNA, the CDR3 is TGTGCCAGCAGTTTAACCCCGCCAGCTCTGTACGAGCAGTACTTC. It specifies CASSLTPPALYEQYF. V and J are TRBV28 and TRBJ2-7; no clear D gene. CDR3 length equals 15 residues. The V end was cut by 2 bases, the J end by 4 bases, with 15 bases between. CDR1 and CDR2 from the germline V gene are MDHEN and SYDVKM.

This clone came up a few times. The chain joins TRBV9 to TRBJ2-1; D ambiguous. The CDR3 contains 15 residues. V lost 2 bases and J 2 bases, leaving 11 bases between the germline ends. Germline-derived CDR1 and CDR2 are SGDLS and YYNGEE. CDR3 DNA sequence: TGTGCCAGCAGCGTTAGCCTCGCTCCCTACAATGAGCAGTTCTTC. Its protein is CASSVSLAPYNEQFF.

V gene TRBV19 combines with J gene TRBJ2-1, with D unclear. This CDR3 has 15 residues. The V gene lost 1 base and the J gene lost 4 bases, with 11 bases spanning the gap. CDR1 and CDR2 (germline): LNHDA, SQIVND (reference sequence). The CDR3 DNA sequence: TGTGCCAGTAGTATAGGGGAAGGATCTTACAATGAGCAGTTCTTC. It yields the protein CASSIGEGSYNEQFF.

This clone was counted between two and nine times. The V gene is TRBV9, the J gene TRBJ1-2, with D possibly matching TRBD1 (6 bases). Germline CDR1 is SGDLS and CDR2 is YYNGEE. CDR3 length: 12 amino acids. The V and J ends lost 4 bases and 8 bases respectively, with 12 bases between them. The CDR3 loop reads CASSQGWRGYTF. CDR3 bases: TGTGCCAGCAGCCAGGGGTGGCGGGGCTACACCTTC.

In this sample, this clone turned up a few times. This chain uses TRBV19 with TRBJ1-2; D gene ambiguous. Trimming removed 8 bases from V and 4 bases from J, with 11 bases in between. The germline CDR1 and CDR2 sequences are LNHDA and SQIVND (reference sequence). The CDR3 is 12 residues long. This CDR3 reads CASLTRGYGYTF. CDR3 DNA sequence: TGTGCCAGTCTAACACGGGGCTATGGCTACACCTTC.

The gene calls are TRBV27 and TRBJ1-6, with D unresolved. Germline V gene data show CDR1 as MNHEY and CDR2 as SMNVEV (reference sequence). CDR3 size: 15 residues. V lost 2 bases and J 1 base, leaving 6 bases between the germline ends. Here the CDR3 reads CASSLLGSYNSPLHF. DNA of the CDR3: TGTGCCAGCAGTTTACTGGGATCCTATAATTCACCCCTCCACTTT.

The V call is TRBV4-2, the J call TRBJ1-1; D gene unclear. The CDR3 consists of 15 residues. Trimming removed 1 base from V and 7 bases from J, with 16 bases in between. Germline V gene data show CDR1 as LGHNA and CDR2 as YNFKEQ. CDR3 nucleotide sequence: TGTGCCAGCAGCCAAGTCCCCTCTTTTGCGGGTGAAGCTTTCTTT. It yields the protein CASSQVPSFAGEAFF.

This clone showed up just a few times. Other DNA sequences in this specimen translate into the identical CDR3. This chain links TRBV5-1 with TRBJ2-5; 13 bases are a match to TRBD2. The V and J ends lost 2 bases and 5 bases, in that order; junction bases with no gene match: 3. The CDR3 extends over 15 amino acids. Germline loops: CDR1 SGHRS, CDR2 YFSETQ. The CDR3 DNA sequence: TGCGCCAGCAGCTTCGGACTAGCGGGGGAGGAGACCCAGTACTTC. This sequence encodes CASSFGLAGEETQYF.

Only a few counts were recorded for this clone. V gene TRBV7-9 combines with J gene TRBJ2-7, with 8 bases identical to TRBD1. V was pared by 5 bases and J by 0 bases, with 9 bases of the junction left unmatched. CDR3 length: 16 amino acids. The germline gives CDR1 SEHNR, CDR2 FQNEAQ (reference sequence). The CDR3 sequence: CASSRDWDRSSYEQYF. The CDR3 DNA follows: TGTGCCAGCAGCCGGGACTGGGACAGGAGCTCCTACGAGCAGTACTTC. The complete variable domain, with remaining parts taken from reference TRBV7-9 and TRBJ2-7, reads DTGVSQNPRHKITKRGQNVTFRCDPISEHNRLYWYRQTLGQGPEFLTYFQNEAQLEKSRLLSDRFSAERPKGSFSTLEIQRTEQGDSAMYLCASSRDWDRSSYEQYFGPGTRLTVT.

A few counts support this clone. The chain joins TRBV28 to TRBJ1-2; 7 nucleotides align to TRBD1. CDR1 is MDHEN and CDR2 is SYDVKM in the germline V gene. The CDR3 sequence is 13 residues long. With V trimmed by 6 bases and J by 4 bases, 5 bases remained unmatched. CDR3 bases: TGTGCCAGCAGCGGGGACAGAGTCTATGGCTACACCTTC. This translates into CASSGDRVYGYTF.

This clone was detected only a few times. The chain links TRBV29-1 to TRBJ2-3; D assignment may be TRBD1 or TRBD2 (5 bases each). The germline gives CDR1 SQVTM, CDR2 ANQGSEA. V was cut by 1 base and J by 0 bases, with 20 bases left in between. The CDR3 is made up of 18 amino acids. The CDR3 bases are TGCAGCGTTGAAGGAGGGGAGCGGAAAGAATATAGCACAGATACGCAGTATTTT. Translating gives CSVEGGERKEYSTDTQYF.

This clone was counted a few times. Distinct nucleotide sequences in the sample also encode this CDR3. The chain employs TRBV2 and TRBJ2-5, with 7 positions matching TRBD1. The CDR3 runs 13 residues. The trim removed 4 bases at V and 1 base at J, leaving 0 bases unmatched. The germline gives CDR1 SNHLY, CDR2 FYNNEI. CDR3 sequence: CASSGDSQETQYF. The CDR3 DNA follows: TGTGCCAGCAGTGGGGACAGCCAAGAGACCCAGTACTTC.

The sample holds a few counts of this clone. The V call is TRBV18, the J call TRBJ2-5, with 9 bases that match TRBD1. Germline values: CDR1 KGHSH, CDR2 LQKENI. Unmatched junction bases numbered 5, after V lost 3 bases and J lost 3 bases. The CDR3 contains 15 residues. CDR3 in DNA: TGTGCCAGCTCACCGGGGGGACAGGGTGAAGAGACCCAGTACTTC. Translation gives CASSPGGQGEETQYF.

This chain links TRBV7-3 with TRBJ2-5; 7 bases line up with TRBD2. CDR3 length: 13 residues. After removal of 5 bases from V and 5 bases from J, the junction contained 5 bases not matched to a gene. The germline gives CDR1 SGHTA, CDR2 FQGTGA. The CDR3 nucleotides read TGTGCCAGCAGCCCCAACGGGGGGGAGACCCAGTACTTC. Translated: CASSPNGGETQYF.

This clone came up a few times. V is TRBV4-2 and J is TRBJ2-7, with D possibly called TRBD1 or TRBD2 (6 bases each). Germline lookup yields CDR1 LGHNA and CDR2 YNFKEQ. This CDR3 contains 17 residues. Trimming cost V 3 bases and J 3 bases, with 21 bases left between them. The CDR3 loop is CASSHPTKGGTIYEQYF. CDR3 sequence (DNA): TGTGCCAGCAGCCACCCCACGAAAGGGGGGACGATCTACGAGCAGTACTTC.

This clone was counted between two and nine times. V and J are TRBV7-9 and TRBJ2-3; D is possibly TRBD1 or TRBD2 (5 bases each). Germline CDR1 SEHNR, CDR2 FQNEAQ (reference sequence). The CDR3 runs 16 residues. Trimming left V 3 bases short and J 8 bases short, with 21 bases between. CDR3 nucleotide sequence: TGTGCCAGCAGCTTGGAAGGGCGGACCGGGGCGGCTACGCAGTATTTT. Its translation is CASSLEGRTGAATQYF.

This clone was recorded a few times. The chain uses TRBV10-2 and TRBJ2-1; D is undetermined. Trimming shortened V by 7 bases and J by 8 bases, and 12 bases separated the two germline ends. Per the germline V gene, CDR1 is WSHSY and CDR2 is SAAADI. This CDR3 is built from 12 residues. CDR3 amino acids: CASTGDPDEQFF. CDR3 DNA: TGCGCCAGCACCGGCGATCCGGATGAGCAGTTCTTC.

The rearrangement uses TRBV5-4 and TRBJ2-3; 7 nucleotides match TRBD2. V lost 1 base, J lost 6 bases, and 8 bases stayed unmatched. CDR1 is SGHNT and CDR2 is YYREEE in the germline V gene (reference sequence). This CDR3 contains 15 residues. CDR3 sequence (DNA): TGTGCCAGCAGCTTGAGGACGGGAGGAGGCGATACGCAGTATTTT. It specifies CASSLRTGGGDTQYF. Complete variable domain (other parts from reference TRBV5-4 and TRBJ2-3): ETGVTQSPTHLIKTRGQQVTLRCSSQSGHNTVSWYQQALGQGPQFIFQYYREEENGRGNFPPRFSGLQFPNYSSELNVNALELDDSALYLCASSLRTGGGDTQYFGPGTRLTVL.

This clone turned up a few times. The chain recombines TRBV5-1 with TRBJ2-4; D possibly corresponds to TRBD2 (6 bases). Germline CDR1 SGHRS, CDR2 YFSETQ. This CDR3 has 14 amino acids. V shed 4 bases and J shed 8 bases, with 16 bases lying between them. The CDR3 bases are TGCGCCAGCAGCCTGGGGGGACCTCCGCACATTCAGTACTTC. This gives the protein CASSLGGPPHIQYF. The full variable domain, with the rest looked up from reference TRBV5-1 and TRBJ2-4, is KAGVTQTPRYLIKTRGQQVTLSCSPISGHRSVSWYQQTPGQGLQFLFEYFSETQRNKGNFPGRFSGRQFSNSRSEMNVSTLELGDSALYLCASSLGGPPHIQYFGAGTRLSVL.

This clone was counted only a few times. The chain is built from TRBV9 and TRBJ2-3, with D perhaps given as TRBD1 or TRBD2 (5 bases each). Germline V CDR1 and CDR2: SGDLS, YYNGEE. Deletions cut 5 bases from V and 2 bases from J, with 12 bases between. The CDR3 is 14 amino acids. The CDR3, as DNA: TGTGCCAGCAGTGCCCCGGGGCCCACAGATACGCAGTATTTT. It encodes CASSAPGPTDTQYF.

This chain joins TRBV5-4 and TRBJ1-1; 7 nucleotides match TRBD1. Trimming cost V 6 bases and J 4 bases; bases outside gene matches: 6. The CDR3 has 13 residues. Per the germline V gene, CDR1 is SGHNT and CDR2 is YYREEE (reference sequence). The DNA of the CDR3 is TGTGCCAGCACCAAAGCAGGGGGCACTGAAGCTTTCTTT. Translated: CASTKAGGTEAFF.

V and J are TRBV6-6 and TRBJ1-2; D call uncertain. Germline assignment: CDR1 MNHNY and CDR2 SVGAGI (reference sequence). V lost 7 bases and J lost 7, with 10 bases in between. The CDR3 loop spans 11 amino acids. CDR3 nucleotides: TGTGCCAGCATGGGTGGGAGTGGCTACACCTTC. Amino acid sequence: CASMGGSGYTF.

The J gene is TRBJ2-4, the V gene TRBV4-2, with 11 nucleotides matching TRBD1. The trim removed 0 bases at V and 5 bases at J, leaving 6 bases unmatched. The CDR3 runs 17 residues. Per the germline V gene, CDR1 is LGHNA and CDR2 is YNFKEQ. Here the CDR3 reads CASSQDSGQGVENIQYF. The CDR3 DNA reads as TGTGCCAGCAGCCAAGATTCGGGACAGGGGGTGGAAAACATTCAGTACTTC.

This clone was observed once. The J gene is TRBJ2-1, the V gene TRBV6-6, with 9 bases lining up with TRBD1. In germline, CDR1 is MNHNY, CDR2 SVGAGI (reference sequence). The CDR3 has 13 amino acids. The ends lost 4 bases at V and 8 bases at J; junction bases unmatched: 3. The CDR3 sequence is CASSWDRAHEQFF. The CDR3, as DNA: TGTGCCAGCAGTTGGGACAGGGCCCATGAGCAGTTCTTC.

This sequence joins TRBV6-6 and TRBJ1-4; possibly TRBD1 for D (6 bases). Trimming removed 7 bases at V and 7 bases at J, with 16 bases between. The CDR3 has 14 amino acids. The germline V gene encodes CDR1 MNHNY and CDR2 SVGAGI (reference sequence). The CDR3 DNA is TGTGCCAGCACCGGACAGCAAGGAACTGAAAAACTGTTTTTT. The encoded protein is CASTGQQGTEKLFF.

The gene calls are TRBV19 and TRBJ2-2; 8 bases match TRBD1. The CDR3 is 13 amino acids. The V segment lost 10 bases and the J segment 7 bases; nucleotides outside the gene matches: 8. Germline CDR1 LNHDA, CDR2 SQIVND (reference sequence). This chain's CDR3 is CAIMDRVGGELFF. The CDR3 DNA follows: TGTGCCATCATGGACAGGGTGGGCGGGGAGCTGTTTTTT.

This clone was seen only a few times. This chain links TRBV7-6 with TRBJ1-4; D perhaps matches TRBD1 (6 bases). There are 15 residues in the CDR3. Germline-derived CDR1 and CDR2 are SGHVS and FNYEAQ. Trimming removed 6 bases at V and 4 bases at J, with 15 bases between. The CDR3 reads CASRLGQTNNEKLFF. CDR3 bases: TGTGCCAGCAGACTTGGACAGACCAATAATGAAAAACTGTTTTTT.

This clone was seen a handful of times. The J gene is TRBJ1-1, the V gene TRBV9; TRBD1 might be the D (6 bases). CDR3 length: 14 residues. Germline lookup yields CDR1 SGDLS and CDR2 YYNGEE. The V and J ends lost 3 bases and 1 base respectively, with 10 bases between them. CDR3 nucleotide sequence: TGTGCCAGCAGCGCCGGACAGTGGAACACTGAAGCTTTCTTT. It encodes CASSAGQWNTEAFF.